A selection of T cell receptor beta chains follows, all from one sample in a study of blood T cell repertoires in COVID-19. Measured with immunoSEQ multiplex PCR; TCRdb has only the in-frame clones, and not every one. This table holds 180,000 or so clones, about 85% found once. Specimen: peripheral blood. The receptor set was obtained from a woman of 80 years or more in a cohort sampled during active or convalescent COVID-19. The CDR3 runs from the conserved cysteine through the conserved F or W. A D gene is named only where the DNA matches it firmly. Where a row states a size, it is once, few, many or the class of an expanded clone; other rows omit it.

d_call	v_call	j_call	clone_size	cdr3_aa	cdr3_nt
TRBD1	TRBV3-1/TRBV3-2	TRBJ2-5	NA	CASSQGLGGSSEDF	TGTGCCAGCAGCCAAGGGTTAGGGGGCTCATCTGAGGACTTC
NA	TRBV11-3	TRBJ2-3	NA	CASSPSFAGRTDTQYF	TGTGCCAGCAGCCCATCCTTTGCGGGCCGCACAGATACGCAGTATTTT
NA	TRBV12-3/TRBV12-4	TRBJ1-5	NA	CASSLAQNQPQHF	TGTGCCAGCAGTTTAGCTCAAAATCAGCCCCAGCATTTT
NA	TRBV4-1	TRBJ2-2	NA	CASSQEGLDTGELFF	TGCGCCAGCAGCCAAGAAGGTCTAGACACCGGGGAGCTGTTTTTT
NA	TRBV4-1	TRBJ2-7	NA	CASSQDETAYEQYF	TGCGCCAGCAGCCAAGATGAGACAGCGTACGAGCAGTACTTC
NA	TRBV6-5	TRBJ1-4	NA	CASSYRQGQEKLFF	TGTGCCAGCAGTTATAGGCAGGGGCAGGAAAAACTGTTTTTT
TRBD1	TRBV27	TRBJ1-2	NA	CASSLTGGLGGYTF	TGTGCCAGCAGCCTGACAGGGGGCTTAGGGGGCTACACCTTC
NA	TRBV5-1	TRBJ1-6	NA	CASRSMSGGDSPLHF	TGCGCCAGCAGAAGCATGTCCGGGGGGGATTCACCCCTCCACTTT
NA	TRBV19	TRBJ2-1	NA	CASIGQGMYEQFF	TGTGCCAGTATAGGGCAGGGGATGTATGAGCAGTTCTTC
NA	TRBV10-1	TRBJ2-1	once	CASSGSSASSSYNEQFF	TGCGCCAGCAGTGGATCTAGCGCCTCGAGCTCCTACAATGAGCAGTTCTTC
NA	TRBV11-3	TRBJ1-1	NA	CASSKGQANTEAFF	TGTGCCAGCAGCAAGGGACAAGCGAACACTGAAGCTTTCTTT
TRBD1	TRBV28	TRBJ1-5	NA	CASSSTGIGNQPQHF	TGTGCCAGCAGTTCGACAGGGATTGGCAATCAGCCCCAGCATTTT
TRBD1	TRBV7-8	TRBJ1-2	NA	CASSSTGRGNYGYTF	TGTGCCAGCAGCTCGACAGGGCGTGGTAACTATGGCTACACCTTC
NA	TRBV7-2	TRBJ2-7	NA	CASSFAASYEQYF	TGTGCCAGCAGCTTTGCTGCCAGTTACGAGCAGTACTTC
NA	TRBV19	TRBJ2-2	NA	CASSIRWPEGELFF	TGTGCCAGTAGTATCAGGTGGCCAGAGGGGGAGCTGTTTTTT
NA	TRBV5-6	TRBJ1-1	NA	CASSFYHVNTEAFF	TGTGCCAGCAGCTTCTATCATGTGAACACTGAAGCTTTCTTT
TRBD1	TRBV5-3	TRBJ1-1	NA	CARSPTGENTEAFF	TGTGCCAGAAGCCCGACAGGGGAGAACACTGAAGCTTTCTTT
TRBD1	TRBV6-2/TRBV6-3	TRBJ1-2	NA	CASSYKATGGDYGYTF	TGTGCCAGCAGTTACAAAGCCACAGGGGGCGACTATGGCTACACCTTC
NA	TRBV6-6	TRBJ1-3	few	CASSYGQGGNTIYF	TGTGCCAGCAGTTACGGGCAGGGCGGAAACACCATATATTTT
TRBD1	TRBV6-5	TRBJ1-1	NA	CASSYSAGGTEAFF	TGTGCCAGCAGTTACTCTGCAGGGGGGACTGAAGCTTTCTTT
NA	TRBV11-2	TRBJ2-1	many	CASSSTTGGYEQFF	TGTGCCAGCAGCTCTACGACTGGGGGCTATGAGCAGTTCTTC
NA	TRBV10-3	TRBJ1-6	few	CAISDRADRYSPLHF	TGTGCCATCAGTGACAGGGCTGACCGTTATTCACCCCTCCACTTT
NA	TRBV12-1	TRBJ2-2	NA	CASSSLGREGTGELFF	TGTGCCAGCAGCTCTCTAGGGCGGGAGGGCACCGGGGAGCTGTTTTTT
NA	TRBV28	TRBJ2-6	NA	CASSLFGRGNSGANVLTF	TGTGCCAGCAGTTTATTCGGCCGGGGAAACTCTGGGGCCAACGTCCTGACTTTC
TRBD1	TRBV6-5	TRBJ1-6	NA	CASSYSRTGSDSPLHF	TGTGCCAGCAGTTACTCTAGGACAGGGTCTGATTCACCCCTCCACTTT
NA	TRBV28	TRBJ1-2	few	CASSPGQKPYYGYTF	TGTGCCAGCAGTCCTGGACAGAAGCCTTACTATGGCTACACCTTC
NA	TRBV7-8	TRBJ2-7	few	CASSFLAGTTYEQYF	TGTGCCAGCAGCTTCTTGGCGGGGACCACCTACGAGCAGTACTTC
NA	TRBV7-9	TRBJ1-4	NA	CASSLAGFKEKLFF	TGTGCCAGCAGCTTGGCAGGGTTTAAGGAAAAACTGTTTTTT
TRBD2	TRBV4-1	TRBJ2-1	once	CASTKLSLGLAGGKINYNEQFF	TGCGCCAGCACCAAGCTATCCTTGGGACTAGCGGGAGGTAAAATTAACTACAATGAGCAGTTCTTC
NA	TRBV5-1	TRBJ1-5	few	CASSMRGGNQPQHF	TGCGCCAGCAGCATGAGGGGGGGAAATCAGCCCCAGCATTTT
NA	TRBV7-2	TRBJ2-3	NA	CASSSDVDTQYF	TGTGCCAGCAGCTCAGATGTTGATACGCAGTATTTT
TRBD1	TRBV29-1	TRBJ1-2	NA	CSAGQVDGYTF	TGCAGCGCGGGACAGGTGGATGGCTACACCTTC
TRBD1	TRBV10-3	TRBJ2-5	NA	CATRPSMTGGETQYF	TGTGCCACCAGACCATCCATGACAGGGGGAGAGACCCAGTACTTC
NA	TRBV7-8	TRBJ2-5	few	CASSSSGAGAQETQYF	TGTGCCAGCAGCTCCAGCGGGGCGGGGGCCCAAGAGACCCAGTACTTC
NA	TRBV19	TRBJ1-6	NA	CASSTGENSPLHF	TGTGCCAGTAGTACAGGGGAGAATTCACCCCTCCACTTT
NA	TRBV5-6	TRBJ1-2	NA	CASSWRRPQGQGYTF	TGTGCCAGCAGCTGGCGACGTCCACAGGGTCAAGGCTACACCTTC
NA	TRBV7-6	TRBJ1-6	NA	CASSPPVPYNSPLHF	TGTGCCAGCAGCCCTCCAGTCCCCTATAATTCACCCCTCCACTTT
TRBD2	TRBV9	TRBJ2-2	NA	CASSVGTSSGYTGELFF	TGTGCCAGCAGCGTAGGGACTAGCTCTGGTTACACCGGGGAGCTGTTTTTT
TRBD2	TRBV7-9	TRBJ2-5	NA	CASSLQAGGRETQYF	TGTGCCAGCAGCTTACAGGCGGGAGGGCGGGAGACCCAGTACTTC
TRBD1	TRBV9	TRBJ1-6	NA	CASSAGTGTNSPLHF	TGTGCCAGCAGCGCCGGGACAGGGACGAATTCACCCCTCCACTTT
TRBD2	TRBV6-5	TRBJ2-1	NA	CASSYSLLAGDPRVF	TGTGCCAGCAGTTACTCCTTACTAGCGGGAGACCCCAGGGTCTTC
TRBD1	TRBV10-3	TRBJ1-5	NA	CAIRGQDQPQHF	TGTGCCATCAGGGGACAGGATCAGCCCCAGCATTTT
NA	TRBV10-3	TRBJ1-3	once	CAINTPRAGTIYF	TGTGCCATCAATACTCCCAGGGCCGGCACCATATATTTT
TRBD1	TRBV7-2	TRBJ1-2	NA	CASSLAGGGNYGYTF	TGTGCCAGCAGCTTAGCAGGGGGCGGCAACTATGGCTACACCTTC
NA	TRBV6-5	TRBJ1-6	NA	CASSYSTGHYNSPLHF	TGTGCCAGCAGTTACTCGACAGGCCACTATAATTCACCCCTCCACTTT
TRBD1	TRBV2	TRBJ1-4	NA	CASNQRDRGGEKLFF	TGTGCCAGCAACCAACGGGACAGGGGTGGTGAAAAACTGTTTTTT
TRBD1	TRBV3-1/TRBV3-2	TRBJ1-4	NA	CASSDRQGARTNEKLFF	TGTGCCAGCAGCGACAGACAGGGGGCTAGGACTAATGAAAAACTGTTTTTT
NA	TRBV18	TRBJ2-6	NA	CASSPPVGSSGANVLTF	TGTGCCAGCTCACCACCCGTGGGGAGCTCTGGGGCCAACGTCCTGACTTTC
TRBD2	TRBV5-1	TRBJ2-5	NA	CASSLASGTQETQYF	TGCGCCAGCAGCTTGGCTAGCGGCACCCAAGAGACCCAGTACTTC
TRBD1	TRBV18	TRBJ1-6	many	CASSRDRVQGSPLHF	TGTGCCAGCTCACGAGACAGGGTCCAGGGATCACCCCTCCACTTT
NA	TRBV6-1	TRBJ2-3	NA	CASSEATPGATGGTDTQYF	TGTGCCAGCAGTGAAGCGACACCGGGGGCAACGGGAGGTACAGATACGCAGTATTTT
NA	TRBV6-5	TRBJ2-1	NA	CASSYSPAQGIIF	TGTGCCAGCAGTTATTCCCCAGCTCAGGGCATCATCTTC